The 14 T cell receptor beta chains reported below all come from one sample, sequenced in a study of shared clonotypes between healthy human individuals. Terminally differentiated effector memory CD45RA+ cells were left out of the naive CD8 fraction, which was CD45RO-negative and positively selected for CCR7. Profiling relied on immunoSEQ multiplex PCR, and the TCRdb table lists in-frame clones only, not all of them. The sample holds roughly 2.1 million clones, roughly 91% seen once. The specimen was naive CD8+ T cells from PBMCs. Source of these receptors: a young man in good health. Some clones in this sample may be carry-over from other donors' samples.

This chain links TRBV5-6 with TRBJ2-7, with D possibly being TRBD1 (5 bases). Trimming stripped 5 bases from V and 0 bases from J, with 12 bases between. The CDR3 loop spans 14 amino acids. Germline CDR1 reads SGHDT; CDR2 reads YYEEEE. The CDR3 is CASRSDRSSYEQYF. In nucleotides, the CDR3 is TGTGCCAGCAGATCCGACAGAAGCTCCTACGAGCAGTACTTC. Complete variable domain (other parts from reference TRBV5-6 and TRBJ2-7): DAGVTQSPTHLIKTRGQQVTLRCSPKSGHDTVSWYQQALGQGPQFIFQYYEEEERQRGNFPDRFSGHQFPNYSSELNVNALLLGDSALYLCASRSDRSSYEQYFGPGTRLTVT.

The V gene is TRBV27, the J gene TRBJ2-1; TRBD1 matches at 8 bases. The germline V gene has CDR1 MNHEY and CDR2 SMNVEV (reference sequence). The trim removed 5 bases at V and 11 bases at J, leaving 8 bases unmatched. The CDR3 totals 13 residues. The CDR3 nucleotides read TGTGCCAGCAGTCAAGGACAGGGCCCTCAGCAGTTCTTC. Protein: CASSQGQGPQQFF.

The CDR3 bases are TGTGCCAGCAGCTTCATGGGACACCCCATCTCTGGAAACACCATATATTTT. Translating gives CASSFMGHPISGNTIYF. V usage is TRBV7-9 and J usage is TRBJ1-3, with D perhaps matching TRBD1 (6 bases). Germline V gene data show CDR1 as SEHNR and CDR2 as FQNEAQ (reference sequence). The germline V and J ends were trimmed by 3 bases and 0 bases, with 15 bases remaining between them. The CDR3 has 17 residues.

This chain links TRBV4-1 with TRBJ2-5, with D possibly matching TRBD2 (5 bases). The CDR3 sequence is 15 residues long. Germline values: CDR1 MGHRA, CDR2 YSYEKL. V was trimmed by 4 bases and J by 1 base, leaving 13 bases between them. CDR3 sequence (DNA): TGCGCCAGCAGCCGAAGCGATCGGGGCCAAGAGACCCAGTACTTC. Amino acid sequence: CASSRSDRGQETQYF.

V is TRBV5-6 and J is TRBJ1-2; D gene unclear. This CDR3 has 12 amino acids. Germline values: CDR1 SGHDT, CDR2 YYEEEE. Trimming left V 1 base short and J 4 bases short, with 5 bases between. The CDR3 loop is CASSLLAYGYTF. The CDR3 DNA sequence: TGTGCCAGCAGCTTGTTAGCCTATGGCTACACCTTC.

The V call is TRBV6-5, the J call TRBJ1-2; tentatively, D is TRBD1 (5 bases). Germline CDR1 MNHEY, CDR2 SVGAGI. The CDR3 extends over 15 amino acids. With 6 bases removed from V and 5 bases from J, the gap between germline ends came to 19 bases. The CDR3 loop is CASSLQTEGPYGYTF. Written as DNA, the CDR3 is TGTGCCAGCAGCTTACAAACCGAGGGGCCATATGGCTACACCTTC.

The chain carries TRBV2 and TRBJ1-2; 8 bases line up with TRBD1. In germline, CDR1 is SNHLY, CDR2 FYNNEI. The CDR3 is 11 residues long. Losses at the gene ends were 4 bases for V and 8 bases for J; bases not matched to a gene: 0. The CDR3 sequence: CASSGTGGYTF. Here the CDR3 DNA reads TGTGCCAGCAGTGGGACAGGGGGCTACACCTTC.

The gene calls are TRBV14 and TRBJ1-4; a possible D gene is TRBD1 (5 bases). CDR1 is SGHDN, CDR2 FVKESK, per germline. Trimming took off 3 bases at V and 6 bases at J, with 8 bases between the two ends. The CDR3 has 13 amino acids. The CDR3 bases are TGTGCCAGCAGCCACAAAGGGGATGAAAAACTGTTTTTT. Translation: CASSHKGDEKLFF.

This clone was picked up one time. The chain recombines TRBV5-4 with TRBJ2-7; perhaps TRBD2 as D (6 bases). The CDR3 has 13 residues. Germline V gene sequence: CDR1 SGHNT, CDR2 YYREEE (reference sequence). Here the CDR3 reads CATKDYLVSEQYF. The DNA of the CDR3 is TGTGCGACCAAGGACTACCTAGTATCCGAGCAGTACTTC.

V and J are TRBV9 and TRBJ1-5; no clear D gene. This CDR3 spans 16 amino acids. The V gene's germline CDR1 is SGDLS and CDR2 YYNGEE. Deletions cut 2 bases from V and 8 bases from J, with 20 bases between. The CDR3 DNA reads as TGTGCCAGCAGCGTCCTGTTTTTGACCGGTAAGAAGCCCCAGCATTTT. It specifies CASSVLFLTGKKPQHF.

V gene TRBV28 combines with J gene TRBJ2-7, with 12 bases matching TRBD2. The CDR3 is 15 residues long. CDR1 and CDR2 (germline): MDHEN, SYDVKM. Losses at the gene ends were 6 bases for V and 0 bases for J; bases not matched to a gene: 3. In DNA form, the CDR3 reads TGTGCCAGCAGCCGACTAGCGGGAGTCTCCTACGAGCAGTACTTC. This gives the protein CASSRLAGVSYEQYF.

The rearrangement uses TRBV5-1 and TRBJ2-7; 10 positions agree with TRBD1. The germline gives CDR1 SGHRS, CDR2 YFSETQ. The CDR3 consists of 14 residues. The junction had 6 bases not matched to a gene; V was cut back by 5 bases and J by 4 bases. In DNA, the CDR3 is TGCGCCAGCAGTGTGACAGGGGGCTTGTACGAGCAGTACTTC. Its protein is CASSVTGGLYEQYF.

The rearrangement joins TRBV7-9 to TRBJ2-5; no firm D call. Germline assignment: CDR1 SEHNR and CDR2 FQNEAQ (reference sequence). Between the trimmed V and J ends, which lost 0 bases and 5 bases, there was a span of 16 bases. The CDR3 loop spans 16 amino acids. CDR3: CASSLAVRVFGETQYF. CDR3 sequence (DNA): TGTGCCAGCAGCTTAGCGGTACGCGTTTTTGGGGAGACCCAGTACTTC.

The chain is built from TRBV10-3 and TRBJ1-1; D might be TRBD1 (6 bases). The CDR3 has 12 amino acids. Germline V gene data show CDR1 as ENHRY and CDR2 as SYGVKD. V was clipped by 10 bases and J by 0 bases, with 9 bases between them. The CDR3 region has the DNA TGTGCCACAGGACAGATGAACACTGAAGCTTTCTTT. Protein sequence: CATGQMNTEAFF.